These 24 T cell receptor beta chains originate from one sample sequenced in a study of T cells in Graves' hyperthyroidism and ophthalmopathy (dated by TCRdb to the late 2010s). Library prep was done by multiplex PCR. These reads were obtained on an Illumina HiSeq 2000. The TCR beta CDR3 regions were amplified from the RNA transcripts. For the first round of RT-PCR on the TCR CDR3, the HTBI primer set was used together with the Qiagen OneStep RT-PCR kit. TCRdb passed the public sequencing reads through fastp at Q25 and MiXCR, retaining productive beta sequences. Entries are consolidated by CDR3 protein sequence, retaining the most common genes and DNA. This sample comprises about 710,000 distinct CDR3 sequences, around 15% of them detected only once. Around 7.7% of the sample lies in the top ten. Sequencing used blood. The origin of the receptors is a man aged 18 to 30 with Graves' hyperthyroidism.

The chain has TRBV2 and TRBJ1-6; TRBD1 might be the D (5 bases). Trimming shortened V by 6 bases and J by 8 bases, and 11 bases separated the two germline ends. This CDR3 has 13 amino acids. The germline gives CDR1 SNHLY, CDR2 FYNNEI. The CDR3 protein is CASRRGEDSPLHF. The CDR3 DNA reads TGTGCCAGCAGAAGGGGTGAGGATTCACCCCTCCACTTT. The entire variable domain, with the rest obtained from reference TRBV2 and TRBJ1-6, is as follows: EPEVTQTPSHQVTQMGQEVILRCVPISNHLYFYWYRQILGQKVEFLVSFYNNEISEKSEIFDDQFSVERPDGSNFTLKIRSTKLEDSAMYFCASRRGEDSPLHFGNGTRLTVT.

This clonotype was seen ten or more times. CDR3 sequence (DNA): TGCAGCGTTGCAGGCGGGACACGATCCTACAATGAGCAGTTCTTC. It codes for CSVAGGTRSYNEQFF. This chain links TRBV29-1 with TRBJ2-1; either TRBD1 or TRBD2 may supply D (6 bases each). Germline loops: CDR1 SQVTM, CDR2 ANQGSEA. This CDR3 is built from 15 residues. V was shortened by 4 bases and J by 1 base, with 14 bases between the two germline ends.

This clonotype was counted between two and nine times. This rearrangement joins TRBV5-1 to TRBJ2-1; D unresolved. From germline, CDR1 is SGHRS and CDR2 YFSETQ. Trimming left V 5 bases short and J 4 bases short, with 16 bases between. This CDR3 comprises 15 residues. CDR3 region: CASSPDGASYNEQFF. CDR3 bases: TGCGCCAGCAGTCCGGACGGAGCTTCGTACAATGAGCAGTTCTTC.

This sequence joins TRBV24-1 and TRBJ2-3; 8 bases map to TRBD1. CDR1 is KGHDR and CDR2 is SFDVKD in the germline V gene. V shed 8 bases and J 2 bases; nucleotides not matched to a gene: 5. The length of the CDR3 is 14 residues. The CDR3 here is CATIPGGNTDTQYF. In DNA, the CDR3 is TGTGCCACCATACCAGGGGGCAACACAGATACGCAGTATTTT.

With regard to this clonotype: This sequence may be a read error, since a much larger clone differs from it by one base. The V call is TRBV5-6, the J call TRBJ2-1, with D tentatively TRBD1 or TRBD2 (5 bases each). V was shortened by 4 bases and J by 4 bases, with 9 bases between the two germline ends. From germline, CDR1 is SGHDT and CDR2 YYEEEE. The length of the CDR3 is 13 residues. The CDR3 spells CASSRDGYNEQFF. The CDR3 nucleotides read TGTGCCAGCAGCCGGGACGGTTACAATGAGCAGTTCTTC.

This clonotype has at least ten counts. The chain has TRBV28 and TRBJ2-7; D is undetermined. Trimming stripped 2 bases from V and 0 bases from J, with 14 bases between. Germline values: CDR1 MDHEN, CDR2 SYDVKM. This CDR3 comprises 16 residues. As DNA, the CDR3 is TGTGCCAGCAGTTTAATCCCAATATCCCACTCCTACGAGCAGTACTTC. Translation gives CASSLIPISHSYEQYF.

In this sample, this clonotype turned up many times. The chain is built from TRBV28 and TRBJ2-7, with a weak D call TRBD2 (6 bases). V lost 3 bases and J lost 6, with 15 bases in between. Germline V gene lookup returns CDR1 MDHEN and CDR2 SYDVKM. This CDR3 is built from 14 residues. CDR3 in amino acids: CASSLGLGRSEQYF. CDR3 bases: TGTGCCAGCAGTTTGGGGTTGGGGAGGAGCGAGCAGTACTTC. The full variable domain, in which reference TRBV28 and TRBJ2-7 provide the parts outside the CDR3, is DVKVTQSSRYLVKRTGEKVFLECVQDMDHENMFWYRQDPGLGLRLIYFSYDVKMKEKGDIPEGYSVSREKKERFSLILESASTNQTSMYLCASSLGLGRSEQYFGPGTRLTVT.

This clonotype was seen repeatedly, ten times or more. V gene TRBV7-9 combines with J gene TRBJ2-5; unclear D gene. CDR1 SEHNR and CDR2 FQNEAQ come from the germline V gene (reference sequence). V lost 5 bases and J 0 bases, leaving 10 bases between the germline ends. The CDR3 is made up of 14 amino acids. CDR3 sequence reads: CASSRTVYQETQYF. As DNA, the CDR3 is TGTGCCAGCAGCCGGACGGTGTACCAAGAGACCCAGTACTTC.

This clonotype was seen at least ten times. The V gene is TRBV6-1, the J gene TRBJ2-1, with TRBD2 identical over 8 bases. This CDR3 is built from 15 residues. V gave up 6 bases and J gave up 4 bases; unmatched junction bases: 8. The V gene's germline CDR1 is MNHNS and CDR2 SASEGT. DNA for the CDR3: TGTGCCAGCAGGACTAGCGCGACCTCTTACAATGAGCAGTTCTTC. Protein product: CASRTSATSYNEQFF.

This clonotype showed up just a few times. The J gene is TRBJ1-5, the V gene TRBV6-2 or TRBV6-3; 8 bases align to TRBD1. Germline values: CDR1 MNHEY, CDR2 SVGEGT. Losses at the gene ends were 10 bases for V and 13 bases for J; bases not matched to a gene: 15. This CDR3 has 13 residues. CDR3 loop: CATGGTGVTFQHF. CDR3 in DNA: TGTGCCACCGGCGGGACAGGAGTTACGTTTCAGCATTTT.

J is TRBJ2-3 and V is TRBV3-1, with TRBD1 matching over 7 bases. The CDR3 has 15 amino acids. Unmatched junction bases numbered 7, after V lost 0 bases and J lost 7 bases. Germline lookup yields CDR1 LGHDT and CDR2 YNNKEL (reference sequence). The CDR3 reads CASSQDQYRGNTQYF. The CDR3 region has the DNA TGTGCCAGCAGCCAAGATCAGTACAGGGGAAATACGCAGTATTTT.

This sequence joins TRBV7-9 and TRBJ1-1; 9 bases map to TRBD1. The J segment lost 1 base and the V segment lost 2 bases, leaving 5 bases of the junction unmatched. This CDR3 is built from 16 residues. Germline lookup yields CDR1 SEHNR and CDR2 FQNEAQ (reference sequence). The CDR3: CASSLRGQGSNTEAFF. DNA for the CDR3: TGTGCCAGCAGCTTAAGGGGACAGGGATCGAACACTGAAGCTTTCTTT.

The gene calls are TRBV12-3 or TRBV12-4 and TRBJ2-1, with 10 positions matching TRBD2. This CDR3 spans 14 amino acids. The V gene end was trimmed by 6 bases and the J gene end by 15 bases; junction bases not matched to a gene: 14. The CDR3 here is CASRGPAGGGEAFF. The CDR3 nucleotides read TGTGCCAGCAGAGGACCAGCGGGAGGGGGAGAGGCGTTCTTC.

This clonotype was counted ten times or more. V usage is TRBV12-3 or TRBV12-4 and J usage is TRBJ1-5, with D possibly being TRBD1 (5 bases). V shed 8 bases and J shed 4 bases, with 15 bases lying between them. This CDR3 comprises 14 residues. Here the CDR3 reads CASGEGWVNQPQHF. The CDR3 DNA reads TGTGCCAGCGGGGAGGGGTGGGTTAATCAGCCCCAGCATTTT.

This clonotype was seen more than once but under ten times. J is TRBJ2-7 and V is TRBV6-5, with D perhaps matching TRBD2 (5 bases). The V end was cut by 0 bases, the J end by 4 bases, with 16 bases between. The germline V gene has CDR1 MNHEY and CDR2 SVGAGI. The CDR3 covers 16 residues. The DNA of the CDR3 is TGTGCCAGCAGTTACTCGGGAGCCCCGGTTGTTTACGAGCAGTACTTC. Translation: CASSYSGAPVVYEQYF.

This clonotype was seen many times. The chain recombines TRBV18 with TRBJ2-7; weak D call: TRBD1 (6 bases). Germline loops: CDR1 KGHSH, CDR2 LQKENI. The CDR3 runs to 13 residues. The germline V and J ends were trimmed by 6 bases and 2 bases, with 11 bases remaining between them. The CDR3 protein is CASSQGQTYEQYF. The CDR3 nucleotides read TGTGCCAGCTCCCAAGGACAGACCTACGAGCAGTACTTC.

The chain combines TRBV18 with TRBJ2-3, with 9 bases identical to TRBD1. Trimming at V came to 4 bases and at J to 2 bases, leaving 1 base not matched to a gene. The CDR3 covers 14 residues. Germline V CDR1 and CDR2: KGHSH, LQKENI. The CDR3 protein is CASSRDRVTDTQYF. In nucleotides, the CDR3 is TGTGCCAGCTCACGGGACAGGGTCACAGATACGCAGTATTTT.

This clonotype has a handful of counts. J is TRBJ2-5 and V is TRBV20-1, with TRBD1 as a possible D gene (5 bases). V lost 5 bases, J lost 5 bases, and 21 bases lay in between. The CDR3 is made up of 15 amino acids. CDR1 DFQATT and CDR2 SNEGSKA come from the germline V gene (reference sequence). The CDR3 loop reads CSASGPTLGWETQYF. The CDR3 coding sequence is TGCAGTGCTTCAGGGCCTACTTTAGGATGGGAGACCCAGTACTTC.

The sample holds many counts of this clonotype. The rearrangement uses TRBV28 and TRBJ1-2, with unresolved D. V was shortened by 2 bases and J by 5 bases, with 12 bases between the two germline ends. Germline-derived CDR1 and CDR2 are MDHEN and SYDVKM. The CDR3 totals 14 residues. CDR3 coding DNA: TGTGCCAGCAGTTTACTGGCGTCAGGTTATGGCTACACCTTC. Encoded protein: CASSLLASGYGYTF.

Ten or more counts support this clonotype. The DNA of the CDR3 is TGCAGTGCTAGAGATCATGACGGTAGCTCCTACAATGAGCAGTTCTTC. This codes for CSARDHDGSSYNEQFF. This rearrangement joins TRBV20-1 to TRBJ2-1, with D unresolved. The germline V gene encodes CDR1 DFQATT and CDR2 SNEGSKA (reference sequence). This CDR3 contains 16 residues. Trimming left V 0 bases short and J 0 bases short, with 12 bases between.

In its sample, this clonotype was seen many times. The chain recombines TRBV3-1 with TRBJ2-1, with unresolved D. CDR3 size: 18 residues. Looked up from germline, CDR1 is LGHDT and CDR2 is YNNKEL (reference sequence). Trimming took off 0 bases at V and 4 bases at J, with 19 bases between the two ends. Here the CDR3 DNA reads TGTGCCAGCAGCCAAGATTCGGGCTCTCTCTTGCCTTACAATGAGCAGTTCTTC. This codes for CASSQDSGSLLPYNEQFF.

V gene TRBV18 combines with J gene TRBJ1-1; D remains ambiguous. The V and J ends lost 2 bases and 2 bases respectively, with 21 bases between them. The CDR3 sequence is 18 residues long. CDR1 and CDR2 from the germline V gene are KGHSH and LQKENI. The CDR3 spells CASSPSSFEEHGNTEAFF. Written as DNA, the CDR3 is TGTGCCAGCTCACCAAGTTCATTCGAGGAACATGGTAACACTGAAGCTTTCTTT.

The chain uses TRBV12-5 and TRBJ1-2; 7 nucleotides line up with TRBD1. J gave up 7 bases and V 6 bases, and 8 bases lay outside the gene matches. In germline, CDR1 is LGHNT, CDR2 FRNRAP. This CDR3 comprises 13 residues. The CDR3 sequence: CASGEETGSGYTF. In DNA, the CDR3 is TGTGCTAGTGGGGAGGAGACAGGGAGTGGCTACACCTTC.

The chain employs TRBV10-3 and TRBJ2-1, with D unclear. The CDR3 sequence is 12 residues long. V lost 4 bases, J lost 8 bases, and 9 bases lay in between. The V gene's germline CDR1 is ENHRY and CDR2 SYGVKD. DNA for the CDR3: TGTGCCATCAGTGGACTTTACGATGAGCAGTTCTTC. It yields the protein CAISGLYDEQFF.